One and the same sample provided the 4 T cell receptor beta chains below, sequenced in a study of OX40 agonist ivuxolimab in advanced cancers. The data were produced by immunoSEQ multiplex PCR, yet TCRdb's version contains in-frame clones alone and is incomplete. The table lists roughly 63,000 clones, 86% of them singletons. The starting material was CD4+ or CD8+ T cells sorted from blood, obtained in a trial of the OX40 agonist ivuxolimab. The receptors come from an adult with an advanced solid tumor such as melanoma, head and neck, liver or kidney cancer.

This clone turned up a few times. The chain joins TRBV13 to TRBJ1-5, with D tentatively TRBD1 (6 bases). The germline V and J ends were trimmed by 2 bases and 11 bases, with 13 bases remaining between them. From germline, CDR1 is PRHDT and CDR2 FYEKMQ (reference sequence). This CDR3 contains 13 residues. CDR3 nucleotides: TGTGCCAGCAGCTTACGCGGGGGCAAGGCCCAGCATTTT. Amino acids: CASSLRGGKAQHF.

V is TRBV5-8 and J is TRBJ2-1; D not resolved. Germline CDR1 is SGHTS and CDR2 is YDEGEE. The V and J ends lost 5 bases and 0 bases respectively, with 15 bases between them. This CDR3 is 16 amino acids long. In DNA, the CDR3 is TGTGCCAGCAGACCAACGGGCGGAACCTCCTACAATGAGCAGTTCTTC. Protein sequence: CASRPTGGTSYNEQFF.

This rearrangement joins TRBV18 to TRBJ1-5; 8 bases fit TRBD1. This CDR3 region has 15 residues. Germline CDR1 KGHSH, CDR2 LQKENI. After removal of 2 bases from V and 8 bases from J, the junction contained 8 bases not matched to a gene. The CDR3 DNA sequence: TGTGCCAGCTCACCATCATCAGGGGGCACTGAGCCCCAGCATTTT. Translated, it gives CASSPSSGGTEPQHF.

This rearrangement joins TRBV19 to TRBJ2-7; 7 bases align to TRBD1. Trimming removed 0 bases from V and 3 bases from J; junction bases left unmatched: 8. Germline V gene sequence: CDR1 LNHDA, CDR2 SQIVND (reference sequence). The CDR3 sequence is 16 residues long. The CDR3 protein is CASSIDALGTVYEQYF. DNA of the CDR3: TGTGCCAGTAGTATAGATGCCCTCGGGACAGTCTACGAGCAGTACTTC.